The following is a T cell receptor beta chain sequence with its context. This receptor's antigen is unknown. Base qualities are missing; no much larger clone stands one base away. Whole blood was collected in K2EDTA tubes by collaborating institutions according to the institutions' own protocols. For TCRbeta analysis, collaborator samples were shipped as frozen whole blood, as isolated PBMCs, or as DNA extracted from either sample type. This sample was taken from a study of blood T cell repertoires in COVID-19 (dated by TCRdb to 2018 to 2021). In the study overall: Samples from collaborators originated in the United States, Italy and Spain and spanned both the acute and convalescent phases of COVID-19. Deeply sampled blood TCRbeta repertoires from subjects exposed to, actively infected with, or recovered from COVID-19 were included in the dataset. The material from the prospective study consisted of cDNA or gDNA derived from T cells, B-cell-depleted T cells, or PBMCs. The repertoires were released in a freely available public database meant as a resource for research on the immune response to SARS-CoV-2. The samples were drawn from two sources: the first 160 participants of the ongoing ImmuneRACE study, and 950 to 1,500 subjects contributed by 6 global collaborators. Nearly every sample came with metadata listing a de-identified subject ID, COVID-19 status, age in years and sex. Where HLA class I and class II types were available, the types were taken from metadata supplied by the sample provider, not from assay-based typing. General study outcomes and caveats: How much clinical and demographic metadata was included differed by source and by participant, and the metadata was provided uncurated.

TCRbeta CDR3 regions were amplified from genomic DNA using the immunoSEQ Assay, a bias-controlled multiplex PCR. On the study's bioinformatics: Within the assay, amplification of reference gene primers was used to estimate how many nucleated cells each sample contained. To quantify the absolute abundance of each unique TCRbeta CDR3 rearrangement, sequence reads were collapsed and filtered. For each sample, productive Simpson clonality was calculated as the square root of Simpson's diversity index over productive rearrangements. TCRdb obtained this table from immuneACCESS and retained in-frame rearrangements with V and J assigned. These tables miss some clones; where compared with another copy, unresolved V genes account for less than half of the shortfall, and the remainder is unexplained. D and trimming were read from the DNA, whereas the V and J calls and clone size are those reported in that table. The sample has about 100,000 clones on record, 80% to 95% of them singletons. The ten largest make up 5% to 7% of the sample.

V lost 7 bases and J lost 4 bases, and the count of bases not matched to a germline gene is 9. Inclusive of the bounding cysteine and phenylalanine, the CDR3 is 16 residues long. The read is trimmed to its CDR3 DNA, 48 bases read in frame from base 1. Based on the germline V gene (reference sequence), the CDR1 and CDR2 sequences are MNHEY and SMNVEV. The receptor comes from a man between 70 and 80 years old with acute or convalescent COVID-19. The source material was peripheral blood. The V gene is TRBV27 and the J gene is TRBJ2-6; TRBD2 lines up with 8 middle nucleotides. The CDR3 is CASTHGPGGGANVLTF. DNA sequence: TGTGCCAGCACCCACGGACCGGGAGGGGGGGCCAACGTCCTGACTTTC.